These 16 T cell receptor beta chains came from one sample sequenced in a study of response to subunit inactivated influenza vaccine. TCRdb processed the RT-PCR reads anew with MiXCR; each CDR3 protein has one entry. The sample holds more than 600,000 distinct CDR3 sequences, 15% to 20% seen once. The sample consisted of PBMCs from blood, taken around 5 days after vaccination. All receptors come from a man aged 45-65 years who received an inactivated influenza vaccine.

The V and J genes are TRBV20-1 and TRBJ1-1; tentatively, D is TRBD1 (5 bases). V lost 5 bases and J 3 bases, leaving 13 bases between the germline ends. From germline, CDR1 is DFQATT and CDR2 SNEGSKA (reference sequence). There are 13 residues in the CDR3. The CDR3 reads CSAPRGVDTEAFF. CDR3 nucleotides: TGCAGTGCTCCGCGGGGGGTAGACACTGAAGCTTTCTTT.

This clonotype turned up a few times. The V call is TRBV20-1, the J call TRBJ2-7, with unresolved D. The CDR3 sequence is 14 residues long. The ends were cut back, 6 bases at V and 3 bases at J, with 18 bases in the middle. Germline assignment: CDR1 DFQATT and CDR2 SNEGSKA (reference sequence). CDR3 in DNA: TGCAGTGCCGGAAGGGTGGCGGTATTCTACGAGCAGTACTTC. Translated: CSAGRVAVFYEQYF.

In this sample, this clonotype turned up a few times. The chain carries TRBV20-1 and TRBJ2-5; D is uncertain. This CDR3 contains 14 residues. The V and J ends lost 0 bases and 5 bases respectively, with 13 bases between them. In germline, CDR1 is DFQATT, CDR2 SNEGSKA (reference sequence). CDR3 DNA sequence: TGCAGTGCTAGAGATCCCCACAAAGGCGAGACCCAGTACTTC. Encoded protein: CSARDPHKGETQYF.

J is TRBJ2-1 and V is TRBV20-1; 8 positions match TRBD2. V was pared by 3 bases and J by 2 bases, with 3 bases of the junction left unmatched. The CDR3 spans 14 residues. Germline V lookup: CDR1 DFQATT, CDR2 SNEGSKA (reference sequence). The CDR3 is CSASSRGAYNEQFF. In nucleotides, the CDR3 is TGCAGTGCTAGTTCGCGGGGGGCCTACAATGAGCAGTTCTTC.

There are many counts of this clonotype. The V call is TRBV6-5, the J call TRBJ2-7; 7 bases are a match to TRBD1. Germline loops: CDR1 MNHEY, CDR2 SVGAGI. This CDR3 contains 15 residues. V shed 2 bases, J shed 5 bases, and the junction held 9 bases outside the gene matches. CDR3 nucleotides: TGTGCCAGCAGTTACAGTCGACAGGGTATCGACGAGCAGTACTTC. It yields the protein CASSYSRQGIDEQYF.

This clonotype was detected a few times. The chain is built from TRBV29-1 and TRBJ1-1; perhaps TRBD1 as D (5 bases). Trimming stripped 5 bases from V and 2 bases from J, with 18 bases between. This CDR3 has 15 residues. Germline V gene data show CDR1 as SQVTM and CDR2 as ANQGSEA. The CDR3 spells CSVCFPGLLNTEAFF. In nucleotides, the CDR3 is TGCAGCGTTTGTTTCCCGGGACTGCTAAACACTGAAGCTTTCTTT. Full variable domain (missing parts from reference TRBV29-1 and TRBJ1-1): SAVISQKPSRDICQRGTSLTIQCQVDSQVTMMFWYRQQPGQSLTLIATANQGSEATYESGFVIDKFPISRPNLTFSTLTVSNMSPEDSSIYLCSVCFPGLLNTEAFFGQGTRLTVV.

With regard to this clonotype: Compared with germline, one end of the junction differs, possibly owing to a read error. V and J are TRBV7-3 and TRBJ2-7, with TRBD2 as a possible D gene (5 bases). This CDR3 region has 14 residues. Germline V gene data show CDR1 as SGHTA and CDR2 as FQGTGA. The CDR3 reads CASRLTGSSYEQYF. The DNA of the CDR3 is TGTGCCAGCAGGTTAACGGGGAGCTCCTACGAGCAGTACTTC.

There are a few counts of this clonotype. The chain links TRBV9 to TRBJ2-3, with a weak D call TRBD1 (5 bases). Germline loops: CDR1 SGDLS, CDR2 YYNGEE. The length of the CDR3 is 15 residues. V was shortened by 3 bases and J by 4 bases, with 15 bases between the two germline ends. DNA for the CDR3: TGTGCCAGCAGCGCGCGAGCCAGGGATGCAGATACGCAGTATTTT. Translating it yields CASSARARDADTQYF.

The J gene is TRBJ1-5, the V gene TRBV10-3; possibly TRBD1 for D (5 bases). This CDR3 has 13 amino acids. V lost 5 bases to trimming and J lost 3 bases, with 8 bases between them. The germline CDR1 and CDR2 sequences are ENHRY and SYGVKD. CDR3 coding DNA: TGTGCCATCAGTTGGGACCTCAATCAGCCCCAGCATTTT. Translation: CAISWDLNQPQHF.

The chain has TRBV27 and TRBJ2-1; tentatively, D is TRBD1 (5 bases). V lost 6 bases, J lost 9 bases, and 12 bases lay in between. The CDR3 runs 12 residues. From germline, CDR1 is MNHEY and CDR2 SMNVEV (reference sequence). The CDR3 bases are TGTGCCAGCAGGGGGCCGTACCGTGAGCAGTTCTTC. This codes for CASRGPYREQFF.

The CDR3 protein is CASSLQTSGVYEQYF. CDR3 nucleotides: TGTGCCAGCAGCTTACAGACTAGCGGGGTCTACGAGCAGTACTTC. The V call is TRBV7-2, the J call TRBJ2-7, with 11 bases fitting TRBD2. Germline trimming cut 2 bases from V and 3 bases from J; bases unmatched to any gene: 3. From germline, CDR1 is SGHTA and CDR2 FQGNSA. The CDR3 extends over 15 amino acids.

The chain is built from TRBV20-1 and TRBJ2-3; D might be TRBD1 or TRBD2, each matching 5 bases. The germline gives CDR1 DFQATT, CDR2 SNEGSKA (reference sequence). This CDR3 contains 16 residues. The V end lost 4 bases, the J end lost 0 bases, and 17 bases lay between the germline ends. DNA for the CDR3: TGCAGTGCTACCCCAGGGTTTAGCGCGAGCACAGATACGCAGTATTTT. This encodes CSATPGFSASTDTQYF.

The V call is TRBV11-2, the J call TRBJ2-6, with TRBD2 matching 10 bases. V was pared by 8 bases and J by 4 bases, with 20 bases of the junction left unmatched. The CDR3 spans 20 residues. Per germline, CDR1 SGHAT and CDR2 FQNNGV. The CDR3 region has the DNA TGTGCCAGCCCCAATAGCCGGGCTAGCGGGAGAAGGTCCGGGGCCAACGTCCTGACTTTC. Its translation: CASPNSRASGRRSGANVLTF.

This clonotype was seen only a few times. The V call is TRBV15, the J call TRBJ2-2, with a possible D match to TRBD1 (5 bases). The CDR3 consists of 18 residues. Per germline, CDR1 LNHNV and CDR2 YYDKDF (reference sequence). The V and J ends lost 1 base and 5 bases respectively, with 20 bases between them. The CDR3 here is CATSRVGVPLSRTGELFF. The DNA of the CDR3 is TGTGCCACCAGCAGAGTAGGGGTACCCCTTTCTCGAACCGGGGAGCTGTTTTTT.

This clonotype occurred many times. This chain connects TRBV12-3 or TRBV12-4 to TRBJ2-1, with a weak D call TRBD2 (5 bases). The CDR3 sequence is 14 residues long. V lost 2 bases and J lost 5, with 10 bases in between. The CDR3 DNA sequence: TGTGCCAGCAGTTTAAGCGGAACCAACAATGAGCAGTTCTTC. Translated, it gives CASSLSGTNNEQFF.

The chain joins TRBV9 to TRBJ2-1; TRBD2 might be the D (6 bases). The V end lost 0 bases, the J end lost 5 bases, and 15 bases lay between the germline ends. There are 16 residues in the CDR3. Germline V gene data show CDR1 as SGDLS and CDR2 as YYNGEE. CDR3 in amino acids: CASSVAPSGGNNEQFF. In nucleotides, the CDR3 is TGTGCCAGCAGCGTAGCCCCCTCCGGGGGAAACAATGAGCAGTTCTTC. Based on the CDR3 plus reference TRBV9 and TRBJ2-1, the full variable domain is DSGVTQTPKHLITATGQRVTLRCSPRSGDLSVYWYQQSLDQGLQFLIQYYNGEERAKGNILERFSAQQFPDLHSELNLSSLELGDSALYFCASSVAPSGGNNEQFFGPGTRLTVL.